This T cell receptor (beta chain) comes out of a study of CD8 T cells in Susac syndrome. Germline CDR1 is MGHDK and CDR2 is SYGVNS. CDR3 length equals 17 residues. V lost 1 base and J lost 6; bases outside the gene matches: 11. Sequencing of TCR beta was performed on blood CD8+ and CD4+ T cells. The RNA, 0.5 to 1 ug, was put through reverse transcription using random hexamers. The authors amplified TCR beta CDR3 across 54 Vbeta and 13 Jbeta using immunoSEQ multiplex PCR. TCRdb re-derived calls from the immunoSEQ multiplex PCR reads in MiXCR, one entry per CDR3 protein. Among roughly 400,000 distinct CDR3 sequences, around 85% were seen once, and the ten largest hold approximately 0.12%.

The V gene is TRBV25-1, the J gene TRBJ2-2, with TRBD1 matching 7 bases. The specimen was CD8+ T cells from PBMCs. The source of this sequence is a human donor with multiple sclerosis. The DNA of the CDR3 is TGTGCCAGCAGTGAATTTTTTTCGACAGGGAAAGCCGGGGAGCTGTTTTTT. Encoded protein: CASSEFFSTGKAGELFF.